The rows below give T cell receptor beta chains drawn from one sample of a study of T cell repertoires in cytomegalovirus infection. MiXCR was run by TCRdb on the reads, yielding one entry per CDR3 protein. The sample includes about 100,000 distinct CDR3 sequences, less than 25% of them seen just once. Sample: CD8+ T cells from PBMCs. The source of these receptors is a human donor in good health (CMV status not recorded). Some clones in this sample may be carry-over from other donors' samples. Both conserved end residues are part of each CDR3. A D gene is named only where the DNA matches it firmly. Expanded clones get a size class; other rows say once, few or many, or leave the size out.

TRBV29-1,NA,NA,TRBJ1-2,TGCAGCGTTCTCGTGGCTTACGGCTACACCTTC,CSVLVAYGYTF
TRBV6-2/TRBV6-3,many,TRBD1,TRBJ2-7,TGTGCCAGCAAAGGACAGGGAGTCTCCTACGAGCAGTACTTC,CASKGQGVSYEQYF
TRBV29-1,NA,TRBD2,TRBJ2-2,TGCAGTGCCCTAGCGGGGGGTGTAACCGGGGAGCTGTTTTTT,CSALAGGVTGELFF
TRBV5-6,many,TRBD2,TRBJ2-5,TGTGCCAGCAGCCCCGCGGTAGCGGGGGGGCGGAAGACCCAGTACTTC,CASSPAVAGGRKTQYF
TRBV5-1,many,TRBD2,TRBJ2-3,TGCGCCAGCAGCTTGGATGGACTAGCGGGAACAACAGATACGCAGTATTTT,CASSLDGLAGTTDTQYF
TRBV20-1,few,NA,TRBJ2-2,TGCAGTGCTAGAGGGAGGGACTTTAACACCGGGGAGCTGTTTTTT,CSARGRDFNTGELFF
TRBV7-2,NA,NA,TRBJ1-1,TGTGCCAGCAGCTTAGGGTTTTGGAGTGATGAAGCTTTCTTT,CASSLGFWSDEAFF
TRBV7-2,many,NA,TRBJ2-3,TGTGCCAGCAGCTTTAGGACAGATACGCAGTATTTT,CASSFRTDTQYF
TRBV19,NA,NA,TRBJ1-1,TGTGCCAGTAGTATAGCTTCTCCGGGGGACGGAACTGAAGCTTTCTTT,CASSIASPGDGTEAFF
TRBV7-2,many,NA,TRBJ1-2,TGTGCCAGCAGCTTGGACAGCTACTATGGCTACACCTTC,CASSLDSYYGYTF
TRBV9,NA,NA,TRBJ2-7,TGTGCCAGCAGCCCAGAAGGAGGGCGGGAGCAGTACTTC,CASSPEGGREQYF
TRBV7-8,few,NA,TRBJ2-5,TGTGCCAGCAGCTTCCGGACAGCGGGCGGGGAGACCCAGTACTTC,CASSFRTAGGETQYF
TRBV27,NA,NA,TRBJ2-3,TGTGCCAGCAGTCCCATCCTCACAGATACGCAGTATTTT,CASSPILTDTQYF
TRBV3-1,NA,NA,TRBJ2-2,TGTGCCAGCAGCCAAGTCACAGGGAGCACCGGGGAGCTGTTTTTT,CASSQVTGSTGELFF
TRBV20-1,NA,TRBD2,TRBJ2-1,TGCAGTGCTAGAGATCTATTTGGGACTAGCGGGAGGGCCGACTACAATGAGCAGTTCTTC,CSARDLFGTSGRADYNEQFF
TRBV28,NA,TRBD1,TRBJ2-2,TGTGCCAGCAGTTCGGGACAGGGGCTGAACACCGGGGAGCTGTTTTTT,CASSSGQGLNTGELFF
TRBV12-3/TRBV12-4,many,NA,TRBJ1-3,TGTGCCAGCAGCCCGTTAGGGACCATATATTTT,CASSPLGTIYF
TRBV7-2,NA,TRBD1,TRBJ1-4,TGTGCCAGCAGCTTAGGGACAGGGGGGACAACTAATGAAAAACTGTTTTTT,CASSLGTGGTTNEKLFF
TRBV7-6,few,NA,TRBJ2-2,TGTGCCAGCACCCCAACCGCTCCGGTCGCCGGGGAGCTGTTTTTT,CASTPTAPVAGELFF
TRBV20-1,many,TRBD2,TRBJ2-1,TGCAGTGCTAAACTATTAGGACTAGCGGAAACTGAGGAGCAGTTCTTC,CSAKLLGLAETEEQFF
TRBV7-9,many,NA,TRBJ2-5,TGTGCCAGCAGCTTAGCGAAATCCGTCGCCCAAGAGACCCAGTACTTC,CASSLAKSVAQETQYF
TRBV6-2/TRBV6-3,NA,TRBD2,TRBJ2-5,TGTGCCAGCAGCTCTCCGGGACTAGCGGGTGAGACCCAGTACTTC,CASSSPGLAGETQYF
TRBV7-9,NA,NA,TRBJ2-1,TGTGCCAGCAGCCTAGCGCAGAATGAGCAGTTCTTC,CASSLAQNEQFF
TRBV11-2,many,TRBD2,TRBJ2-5,TGTGCCAGCAGCTTCGGGACTAGCGGGATTGTGACCCAGTACTTC,CASSFGTSGIVTQYF
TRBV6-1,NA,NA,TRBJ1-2,TGTGCCAGCAGTATTCGACGACAAGCTTCTAACTATGGCTACACCTTC,CASSIRRQASNYGYTF
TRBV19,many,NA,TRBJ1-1,TGTGCCAGTAGTATAGACGGCCGATGGGAAGCTTTCTTT,CASSIDGRWEAFF
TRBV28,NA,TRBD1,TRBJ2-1,TGTGCCAGCAGCCCTTCGACAGGGGGCAATGAGCAGTTCTTC,CASSPSTGGNEQFF
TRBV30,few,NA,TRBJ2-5,TGTGCCTGGAGTGTACCTATTTCTACAGGGTGGGAGACCCAGTACTTC,CAWSVPISTGWETQYF
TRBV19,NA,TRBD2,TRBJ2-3,TGTGCCAGTAGACTAGCGGGAGCAGATACGCAGTATTTT,CASRLAGADTQYF
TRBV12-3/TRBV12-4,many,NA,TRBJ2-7,TGTGCCAGCAGTTTAGCGGGGGTCCAGGGAACCTACGAGCAGTACTTC,CASSLAGVQGTYEQYF
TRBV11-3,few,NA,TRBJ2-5,TGTGCCAGCAGCTGGGGGGCAGAGACCCAGTACTTC,CASSWGAETQYF
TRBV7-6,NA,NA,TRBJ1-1,TGTGCCAGCAGCCAGACGGGGGTCACTGAAGCTTTCTTT,CASSQTGVTEAFF
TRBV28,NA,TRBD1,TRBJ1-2,TGTGCCAGCAGTCCAGGGACAGGGAGCCTCGGCTACACCTTC,CASSPGTGSLGYTF
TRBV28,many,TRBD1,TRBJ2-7,TGTGCCAGCAGTTTAATCTCGTCCGGGACAGGGGCCTCCTACGAGCAGTACTTC,CASSLISSGTGASYEQYF
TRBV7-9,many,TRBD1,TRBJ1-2,TGTGCCAGCAGGACAGGGAGCGTACCCTTTAACTATGGCTACACCTTC,CASRTGSVPFNYGYTF
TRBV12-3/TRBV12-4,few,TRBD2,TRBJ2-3,TGTGCCAGCAGTCCCCGGGAGGGACACAACACAGATACGCAGTATTTT,CASSPREGHNTDTQYF
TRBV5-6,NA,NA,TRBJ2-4,TGTGCCAGCAGCTTACTACTAGCCAAAAACATTCAGTACTTC,CASSLLLAKNIQYF
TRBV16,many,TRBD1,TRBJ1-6,TGTGCCAGCAGCCAATCGACAGGGGAGTTGGGTTCACCCCTCCACTTT,CASSQSTGELGSPLHF
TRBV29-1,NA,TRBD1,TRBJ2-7,TGCAGCGTGGGGGGACAGGGGGGTTTGTACGAGCAGTACTTC,CSVGGQGGLYEQYF
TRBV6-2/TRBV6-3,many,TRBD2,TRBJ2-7,TGTGCCAGCAGCTTAGCGGGTTACGAGCAGTACTTC,CASSLAGYEQYF
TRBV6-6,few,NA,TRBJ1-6,TGTGCCAGCAGTTACGTGCGCTCCTATAATTCACCCCTCCACTTT,CASSYVRSYNSPLHF
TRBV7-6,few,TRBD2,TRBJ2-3,TGTGCCAGCAGCTTAGGGGCGGGGGGGATAACTAGCACAGATACGCAGTATTTT,CASSLGAGGITSTDTQYF
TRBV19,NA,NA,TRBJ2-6,TGTGCCAGTAGGGACGGGCACTGTGGGGCCGACGTCCTGACTTTC,CASRDGHCGADVLTF
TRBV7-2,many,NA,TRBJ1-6,TGTGCCAGCACCGGAGGCTCACCCCTCCACTTT,CASTGGSPLHF